This T cell receptor beta chain appears in the sequencing data of a study of T cell responses to AZD1222 COVID-19 vaccine. V lost 6 bases to trimming and J lost 0 bases; unmatched junction nucleotides: 10. Germline CDR1 MNHEY, CDR2 SMNVEV (reference sequence). This CDR3 is 17 amino acids long. This clone was counted a single time. Assay used: immunoSEQ multiplex PCR; TCRdb lists only in-frame clones, some missing. The sample lists roughly 180,000 clones, 94% occurring once. This clonotype originated in an adult in good health. This specimen consisted of peripheral blood, obtained on day 0 of AZD1222 vaccination. The chain is built from TRBV27 and TRBJ2-1; 8 bases agree with TRBD2. CDR3 DNA sequence: TGTGCCAGCAGCCGTGTACTAGCGGAAAGCTCCTACAATGAGCAGTTCTTC. This encodes CASSRVLAESSYNEQFF.